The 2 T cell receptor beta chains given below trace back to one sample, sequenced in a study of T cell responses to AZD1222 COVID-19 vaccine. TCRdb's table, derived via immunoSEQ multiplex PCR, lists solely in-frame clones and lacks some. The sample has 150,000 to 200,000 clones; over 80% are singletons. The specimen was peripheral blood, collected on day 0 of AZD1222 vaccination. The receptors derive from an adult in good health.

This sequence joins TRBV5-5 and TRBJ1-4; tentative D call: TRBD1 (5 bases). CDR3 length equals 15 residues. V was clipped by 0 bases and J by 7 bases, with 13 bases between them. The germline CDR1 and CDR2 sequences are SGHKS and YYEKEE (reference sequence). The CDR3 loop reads CASSLVGGSREKLFF. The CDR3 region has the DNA TGTGCCAGCAGCTTGGTTGGGGGAAGTCGTGAAAAACTGTTTTTT. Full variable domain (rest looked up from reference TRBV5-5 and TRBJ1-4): DAGVTQSPTHLIKTRGQQVTLRCSPISGHKSVSWYQQVLGQGPQFIFQYYEKEERGRGNFPDRFSARQFPNYSSELNVNALLLGDSALYLCASSLVGGSREKLFFGSGTQLSVL.

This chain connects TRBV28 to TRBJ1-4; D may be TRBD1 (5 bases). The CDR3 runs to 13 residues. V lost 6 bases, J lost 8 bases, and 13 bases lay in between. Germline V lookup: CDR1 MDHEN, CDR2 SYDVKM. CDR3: CASRTAGREKLFF. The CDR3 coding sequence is TGTGCCAGCAGGACAGCAGGTCGGGAAAAACTGTTTTTT.